The 12 T cell receptor beta chains reported below all come from one sample, sequenced in a study of T cell responses to AZD1222 COVID-19 vaccine. Sequenced by immunoSEQ multiplex PCR; TCRdb stores in-frame clones only, minus some. The sample contains about 100,000 clones, roughly 92% of which appear only once. Sequenced here: peripheral blood, sampled 28 days after the second AZD1222 dose. The source of these receptors is an adult who received the AZD1222 COVID-19 vaccine.

This sequence joins TRBV10-3 and TRBJ1-1; a weak D match, TRBD1 (5 bases). Trimming left V 7 bases short and J 4 bases short, with 13 bases between. The CDR3 covers 13 residues. CDR1 is ENHRY and CDR2 is SYGVKD in the germline V gene. CDR3 nucleotides: TGTGCCATCAAGGCACAGGTTAGCACTGAAGCTTTCTTT. Amino acid sequence: CAIKAQVSTEAFF.

The rearrangement uses TRBV11-2 and TRBJ1-6; D remains unclear. Germline CDR1 and CDR2: SGHAT and FQNNGV. Trimming stripped 8 bases from V and 9 bases from J, with 11 bases between. CDR3 length equals 12 residues. CDR3 nucleotide sequence: TGTGCCAGCGGGAAAAGGGTTTCACCCCTCCACTTT. It translates to CASGKRVSPLHF.

V is TRBV6-5 and J is TRBJ1-4, with a possible D match to TRBD1 (6 bases). The V and J ends lost 7 bases and 5 bases respectively, with 17 bases between them. The CDR3 runs 15 residues. In germline, CDR1 is MNHEY, CDR2 SVGAGI. The CDR3 sequence is CASTGGGLPNEKLFF. CDR3 sequence (DNA): TGTGCCAGCACCGGAGGGGGACTCCCGAATGAAAAACTGTTTTTT.

The gene calls are TRBV5-4 and TRBJ2-7; weak D call: TRBD1 (5 bases). The CDR3 length is 14 residues. The ends were cut back, 1 base at V and 6 bases at J, with 14 bases in the middle. CDR1 and CDR2 from the germline V gene are SGHNT and YYREEE (reference sequence). In DNA form, the CDR3 reads TGTGCCAGCAGCTTGCAGGGTTCCTTTTTCGAGCAGTACTTC. Translating it yields CASSLQGSFFEQYF.

This clone showed up just once. This chain uses TRBV7-8 with TRBJ1-3; no firm D call. CDR1 SGHVS and CDR2 FQNEAQ come from the germline V gene. This CDR3 contains 17 residues. Trimming pared 0 bases from V and 1 base from J, leaving 13 bases between. The DNA for the CDR3 is TGTGCCAGCAGCTTAGCGAACATCCGGGTTTCTGGAAACACCATATATTTT. This translates into CASSLANIRVSGNTIYF.

This rearrangement joins TRBV5-4 to TRBJ1-1; a possible D gene is TRBD1 (5 bases). The germline gives CDR1 SGHNT, CDR2 YYREEE (reference sequence). There are 13 residues in the CDR3. V was pared by 2 bases and J by 4 bases, with 9 bases between. The CDR3 loop reads CASSFGGGTEAFF. CDR3 nucleotide sequence: TGTGCCAGCAGCTTCGGGGGTGGCACTGAAGCTTTCTTT. Combining the CDR3 with reference TRBV5-4 and TRBJ1-1 gives the whole variable domain ETGVTQSPTHLIKTRGQQVTLRCSSQSGHNTVSWYQQALGQGPQFIFQYYREEENGRGNFPPRFSGLQFPNYSSELNVNALELDDSALYLCASSFGGGTEAFFGQGTRLTVV.

The V call is TRBV6-5, the J call TRBJ1-3; 7 bases fit TRBD1. Per the germline V gene, CDR1 is MNHEY and CDR2 is SVGAGI. Unmatched junction bases numbered 0, after V lost 4 bases and J lost 0 bases. CDR3 length: 14 residues. The CDR3 is CASSSGGSGNTIYF. Written as DNA, the CDR3 is TGTGCCAGCAGTTCAGGGGGCTCTGGAAACACCATATATTTT.

The CDR3 reads CASSLGLAGGNFNNEQFF. DNA for the CDR3: TGCGCCAGCAGCTTGGGCCTAGCGGGAGGAAATTTTAACAATGAGCAGTTCTTC. V and J are TRBV5-1 and TRBJ2-1; 11 positions agree with TRBD2. This CDR3 is built from 18 residues. From germline, CDR1 is SGHRS and CDR2 YFSETQ. The V gene end was trimmed by 0 bases and the J gene end by 5 bases; junction bases not matched to a gene: 10.

The chain carries TRBV27 and TRBJ1-1; D gene uncertain. The ends were cut back, 4 bases at V and 1 base at J, with 10 bases in the middle. The CDR3 contains 14 residues. CDR1 is MNHEY, CDR2 SMNVEV, per germline (reference sequence). CDR3: CASSSPVRNTEAFF. The CDR3, as DNA: TGTGCCAGCAGTTCCCCGGTCCGGAACACTGAAGCTTTCTTT.

The chain uses TRBV18 and TRBJ1-1; D perhaps matches TRBD1 (5 bases). Germline V lookup: CDR1 KGHSH, CDR2 LQKENI. The CDR3 contains 13 residues. Between the trimmed V and J ends, which lost 8 bases and 0 bases, there was a span of 10 bases. CDR3 nucleotide sequence: TGTGCCAGCCACAGGACGGTGAACACTGAAGCTTTCTTT. It translates to CASHRTVNTEAFF.

V is TRBV5-1 and J is TRBJ2-3, with no clear D. Trimming removed 1 base from V and 2 bases from J, with 11 bases in between. The CDR3 runs to 15 residues. Germline V gene sequence: CDR1 SGHRS, CDR2 YFSETQ. DNA for the CDR3: TGCGCCAGCAGCTTGTCGTCTCAGGTCACAGATACGCAGTATTTT. Amino acids: CASSLSSQVTDTQYF.

The genes are TRBV19 and TRBJ1-4, with TRBD1 identical over 8 bases. Germline V gene data show CDR1 as LNHDA and CDR2 as SQIVND (reference sequence). CDR3 length: 14 amino acids. Trimming removed 6 bases from V and 11 bases from J; junction bases left unmatched: 11. The CDR3: CASSPGQGLGKLFF. CDR3 nucleotides: TGTGCCAGTAGCCCCGGACAGGGCTTGGGCAAACTGTTTTTT. Full variable domain (outside the CDR3, taken from reference TRBV19 and TRBJ1-4): DGGITQSPKYLFRKEGQNVTLSCEQNLNHDAMYWYRQDPGQGLRLIYYSQIVNDFQKGDIAEGYSVSREKKESFPLTVTSAQKNPTAFYLCASSPGQGLGKLFFGSGTQLSVL.